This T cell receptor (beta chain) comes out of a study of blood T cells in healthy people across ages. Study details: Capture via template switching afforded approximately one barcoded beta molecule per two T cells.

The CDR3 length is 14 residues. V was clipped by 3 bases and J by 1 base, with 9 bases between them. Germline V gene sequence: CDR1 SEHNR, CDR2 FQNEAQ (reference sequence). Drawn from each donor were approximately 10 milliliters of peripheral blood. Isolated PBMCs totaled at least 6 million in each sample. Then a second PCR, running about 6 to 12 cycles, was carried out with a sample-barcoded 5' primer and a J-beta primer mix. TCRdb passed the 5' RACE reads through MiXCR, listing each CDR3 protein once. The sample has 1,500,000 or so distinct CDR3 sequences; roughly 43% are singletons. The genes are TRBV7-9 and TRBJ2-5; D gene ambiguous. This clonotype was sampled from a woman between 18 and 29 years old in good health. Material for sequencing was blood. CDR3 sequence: CASSFLRSQETQYF. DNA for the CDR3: TGTGCCAGCAGCTTTCTCAGGAGCCAAGAGACCCAGTACTTC. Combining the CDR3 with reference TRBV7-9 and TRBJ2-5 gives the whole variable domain DTGVSQNPRHKITKRGQNVTFRCDPISEHNRLYWYRQTLGQGPEFLTYFQNEAQLEKSRLLSDRFSAERPKGSFSTLEIQRTEQGDSAMYLCASSFLRSQETQYFGPGTRLLVL.